This T cell receptor beta chain came from a study of PD-1 blockade in mismatch repair-deficient tumors. General study findings and limits: Tumor-resident clones, often absent from pretreatment blood, expanded after pembrolizumab and then contracted.

About this clone: The antigen is not known.

Assay: immunoSEQ multiplex PCR; the TCRdb copy retains only in-frame clones and omits some. This table holds 50,000 or so clones, over 75% found once. The clonotype comes from an adult with mismatch repair-deficient cancer. The material sequenced was PBMCs, taken before pembrolizumab treatment.

CDR3 in amino acids: CRVQGAYGYTF. In nucleotides, the CDR3 is TGCAGGGTACAGGGGGCTTATGGCTACACCTTC. This chain connects TRBV20-1 to TRBJ1-2; 9 positions agree with TRBD1. Germline CDR1 DFQATT, CDR2 SNEGSKA (reference sequence). CDR3 length: 11 residues.